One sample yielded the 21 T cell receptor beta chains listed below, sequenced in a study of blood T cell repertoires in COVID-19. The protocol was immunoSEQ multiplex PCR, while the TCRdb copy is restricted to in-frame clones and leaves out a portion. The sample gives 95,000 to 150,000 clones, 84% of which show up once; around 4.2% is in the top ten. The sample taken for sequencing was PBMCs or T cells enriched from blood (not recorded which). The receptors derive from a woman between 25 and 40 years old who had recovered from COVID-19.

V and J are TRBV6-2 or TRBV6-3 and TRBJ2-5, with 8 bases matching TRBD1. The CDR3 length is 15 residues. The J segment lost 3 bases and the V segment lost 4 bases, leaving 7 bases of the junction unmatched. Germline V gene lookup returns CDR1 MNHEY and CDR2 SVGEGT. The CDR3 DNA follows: TGTGCCAGCAGTTCCACGGACAGGGTGGAAGAGACCCAGTACTTC. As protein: CASSSTDRVEETQYF.

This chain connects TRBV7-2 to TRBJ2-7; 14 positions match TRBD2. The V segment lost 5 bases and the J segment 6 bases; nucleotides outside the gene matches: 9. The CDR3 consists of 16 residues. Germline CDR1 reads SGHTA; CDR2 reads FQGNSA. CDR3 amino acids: CASSPTGLAGASEQYF. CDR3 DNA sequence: TGTGCCAGCAGCCCCACGGGACTAGCGGGAGCTTCCGAGCAGTACTTC.

CDR3 coding DNA: TGTGCCAGCAGCTTTCGTCGGTACTTGGACAGTAACCACGAGCAGTACTTC. It is translated as CASSFRRYLDSNHEQYF. The rearrangement joins TRBV5-5 to TRBJ2-7; weak D call: TRBD1 (6 bases). Germline V gene lookup returns CDR1 SGHKS and CDR2 YYEKEE (reference sequence). The CDR3 is made up of 17 amino acids. The V end lost 2 bases, the J end lost 5 bases, and 23 bases lay between the germline ends.

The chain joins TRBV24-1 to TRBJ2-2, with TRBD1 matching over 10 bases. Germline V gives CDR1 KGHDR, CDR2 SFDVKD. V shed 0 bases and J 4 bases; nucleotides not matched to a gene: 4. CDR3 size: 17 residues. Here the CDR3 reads CATSDLLWTGGTGELFF. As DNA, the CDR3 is TGTGCCACCAGTGATTTGCTCTGGACAGGGGGCACCGGGGAGCTGTTTTTT.

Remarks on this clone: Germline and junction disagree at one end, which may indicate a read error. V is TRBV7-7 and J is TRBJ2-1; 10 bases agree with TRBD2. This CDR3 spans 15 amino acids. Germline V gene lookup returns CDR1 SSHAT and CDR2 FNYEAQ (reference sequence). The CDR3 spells CASSPGLAENNEQFF. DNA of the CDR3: TGTGCTAGCAGCCCTGGACTAGCGGAGAACAATGAGCAGTTCTTC.

The CDR3 coding sequence is TGTGCCAGTAGTACCACTTGGAGGACTGAAGCTTTCTTT. It yields the protein CASSTTWRTEAFF. The V and J genes are TRBV19 and TRBJ1-1, with unresolved D. Germline assignment: CDR1 LNHDA and CDR2 SQIVND (reference sequence). The V end was cut by 4 bases, the J end by 5 bases, with 11 bases between. This CDR3 region has 13 residues.

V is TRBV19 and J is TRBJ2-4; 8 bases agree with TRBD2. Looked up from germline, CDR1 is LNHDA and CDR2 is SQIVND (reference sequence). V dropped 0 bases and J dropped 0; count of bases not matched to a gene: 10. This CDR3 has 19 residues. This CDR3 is CASSIDPPGGSAAKNIQYF. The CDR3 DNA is TGTGCCAGTAGTATAGATCCACCGGGGGGGAGCGCAGCCAAAAACATTCAGTACTTC. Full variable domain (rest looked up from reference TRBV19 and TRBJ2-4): DGGITQSPKYLFRKEGQNVTLSCEQNLNHDAMYWYRQDPGQGLRLIYYSQIVNDFQKGDIAEGYSVSREKKESFPLTVTSAQKNPTAFYLCASSIDPPGGSAAKNIQYFGAGTRLSVL.

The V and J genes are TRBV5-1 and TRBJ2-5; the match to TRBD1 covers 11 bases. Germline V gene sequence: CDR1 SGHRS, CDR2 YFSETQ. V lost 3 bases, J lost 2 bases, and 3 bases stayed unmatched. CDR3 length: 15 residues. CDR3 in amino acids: CASSWTGGYQETQYF. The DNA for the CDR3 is TGCGCCAGCAGCTGGACAGGGGGCTATCAAGAGACCCAGTACTTC.

The CDR3 protein is CASSLGGGQDTQYF. Written as DNA, the CDR3 is TGCGCCAGCAGCTTGGGCGGGGGCCAAGATACGCAGTATTTT. V usage is TRBV5-1 and J usage is TRBJ2-3, with D tentatively TRBD2 (7 bases). The CDR3 is 14 residues long. The V gene lost 0 bases and the J gene lost 5 bases, with 10 bases spanning the gap. Germline values: CDR1 SGHRS, CDR2 YFSETQ.

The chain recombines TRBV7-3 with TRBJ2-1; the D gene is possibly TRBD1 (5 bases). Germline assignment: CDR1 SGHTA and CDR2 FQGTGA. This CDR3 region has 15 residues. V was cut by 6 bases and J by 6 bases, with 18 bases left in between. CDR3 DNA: TGTGCCAGCAGTACGCTAGGGGCTCAGGGCAATGAGCAGTTCTTC. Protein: CASSTLGAQGNEQFF.

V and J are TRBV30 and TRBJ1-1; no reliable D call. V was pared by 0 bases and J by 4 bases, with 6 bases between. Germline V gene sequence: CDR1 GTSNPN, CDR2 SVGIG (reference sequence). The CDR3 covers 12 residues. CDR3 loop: CAWSVWSTEAFF. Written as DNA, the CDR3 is TGTGCCTGGAGTGTATGGAGCACTGAAGCTTTCTTT.

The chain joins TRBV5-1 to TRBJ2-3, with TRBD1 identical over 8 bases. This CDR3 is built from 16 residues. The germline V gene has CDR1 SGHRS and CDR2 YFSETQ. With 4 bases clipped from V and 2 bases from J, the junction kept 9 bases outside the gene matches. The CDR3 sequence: CASSLGQGHYTDTQYF. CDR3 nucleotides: TGCGCCAGCAGCCTAGGACAGGGACATTACACAGATACGCAGTATTTT.

The CDR3 protein is CAISDRDNQPQHF. CDR3 coding DNA: TGTGCCATCAGCGACAGGGACAATCAGCCCCAGCATTTT. The rearrangement uses TRBV10-3 and TRBJ1-5; 7 bases map to TRBD1. This CDR3 has 13 amino acids. Germline V gives CDR1 ENHRY, CDR2 SYGVKD. Losses at the gene ends were 6 bases for V and 3 bases for J; bases not matched to a gene: 2.

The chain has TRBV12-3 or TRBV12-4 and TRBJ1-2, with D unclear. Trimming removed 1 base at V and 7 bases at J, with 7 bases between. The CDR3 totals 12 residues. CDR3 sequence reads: CASSLGEVGYTF. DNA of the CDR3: TGTGCCAGCAGTTTAGGAGAGGTTGGCTACACCTTC.

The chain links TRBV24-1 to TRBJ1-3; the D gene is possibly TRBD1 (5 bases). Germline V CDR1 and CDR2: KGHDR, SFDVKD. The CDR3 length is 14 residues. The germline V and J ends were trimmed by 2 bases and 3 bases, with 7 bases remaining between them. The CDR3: CATSDSGLGNTIYF. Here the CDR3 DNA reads TGTGCCACCAGTGATTCAGGGCTTGGAAACACCATATATTTT.

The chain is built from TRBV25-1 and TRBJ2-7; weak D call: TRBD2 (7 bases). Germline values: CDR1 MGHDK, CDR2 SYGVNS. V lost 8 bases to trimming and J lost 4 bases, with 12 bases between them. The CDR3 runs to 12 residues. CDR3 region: CASRGARYEQYF. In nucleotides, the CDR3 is TGTGCCAGCCGGGGGGCGCGATACGAGCAGTACTTC.

The CDR3 here is CSASLRGNQPQHF. The CDR3 DNA reads TGCAGTGCTAGTCTAAGGGGGAATCAGCCCCAGCATTTT. The chain is built from TRBV20-1 and TRBJ1-5; the D gene is possibly TRBD1 (6 bases). The CDR3 sequence is 13 residues long. Per the germline V gene, CDR1 is DFQATT and CDR2 is SNEGSKA (reference sequence). Deletions cut 3 bases from V and 4 bases from J, with 10 bases between.

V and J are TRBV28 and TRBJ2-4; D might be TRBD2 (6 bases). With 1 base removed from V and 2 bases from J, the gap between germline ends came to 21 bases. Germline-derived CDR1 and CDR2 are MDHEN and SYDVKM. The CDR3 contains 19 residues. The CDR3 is CASSLSLGGISYSKNIQYF. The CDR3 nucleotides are TGTGCCAGCAGTTTATCCCTGGGGGGAATCTCATATTCCAAAAACATTCAGTACTTC.

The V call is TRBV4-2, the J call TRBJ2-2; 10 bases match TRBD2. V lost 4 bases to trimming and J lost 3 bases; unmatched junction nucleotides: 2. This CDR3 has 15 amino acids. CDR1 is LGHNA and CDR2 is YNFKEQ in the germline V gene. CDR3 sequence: CASSPGTSDTGELFF. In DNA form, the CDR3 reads TGTGCCAGCAGCCCCGGGACTAGCGACACCGGGGAGCTGTTTTTT.

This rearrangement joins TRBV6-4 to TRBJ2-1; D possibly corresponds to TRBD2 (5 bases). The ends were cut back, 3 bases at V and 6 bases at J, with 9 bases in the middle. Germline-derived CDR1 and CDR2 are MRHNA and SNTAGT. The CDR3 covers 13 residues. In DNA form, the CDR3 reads TGTGCCAGCAGTGAATTTGAGGGCAATGAGCAGTTCTTC. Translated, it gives CASSEFEGNEQFF.

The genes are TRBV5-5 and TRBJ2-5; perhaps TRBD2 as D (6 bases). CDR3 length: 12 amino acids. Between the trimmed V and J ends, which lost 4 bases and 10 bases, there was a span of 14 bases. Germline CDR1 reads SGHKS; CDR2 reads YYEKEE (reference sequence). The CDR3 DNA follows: TGTGCCAGCAGCCAAGGGACGGGAGTCCAGTACTTC. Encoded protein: CASSQGTGVQYF.